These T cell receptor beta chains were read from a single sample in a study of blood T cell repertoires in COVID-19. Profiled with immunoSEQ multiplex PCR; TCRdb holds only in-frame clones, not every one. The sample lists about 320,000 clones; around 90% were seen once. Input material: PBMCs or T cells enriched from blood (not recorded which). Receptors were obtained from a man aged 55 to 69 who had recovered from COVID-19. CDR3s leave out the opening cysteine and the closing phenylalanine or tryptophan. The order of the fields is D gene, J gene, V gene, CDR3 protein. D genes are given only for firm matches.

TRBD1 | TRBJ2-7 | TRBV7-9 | ASRSGTGTGEQY
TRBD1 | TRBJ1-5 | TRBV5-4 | ASSSGGHNQPQH
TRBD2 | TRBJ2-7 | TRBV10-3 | AIRGGSANSYEQY
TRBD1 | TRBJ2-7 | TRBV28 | ASSSMGQGTYEQY
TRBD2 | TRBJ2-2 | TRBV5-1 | ASSGTSGTGELF
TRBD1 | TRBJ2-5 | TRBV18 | ASSPRTGGEETQY
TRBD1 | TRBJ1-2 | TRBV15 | ATSREDRGHGYT
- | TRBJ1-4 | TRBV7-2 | ASSKTRNEKLF
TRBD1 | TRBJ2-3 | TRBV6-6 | ASSKKGTAYTDTQY
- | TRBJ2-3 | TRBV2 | ASSDEATDTQY
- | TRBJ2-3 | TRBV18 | ASSRLERTDTQY